Listed below are T cell receptor beta chains from one sample, sequenced in a study of monozygotic twins with inflammatory bowel disease. From the 5' RACE reads, TCRdb lists one entry per CDR3 protein and no DNA. The sample table includes approximately 100,000 distinct CDR3 sequences. Sequencing used blood. The receptors come from a human donor with ulcerative colitis or Crohn's disease, or a healthy co-twin of an affected twin (not recorded which). Each CDR3 is given with its conserved first and last residue.

CDR3 protein: CASSYSISGGTYTGELFF
V gene: TRBV6-5
J gene: TRBJ2-2

CDR3 protein: CASGTGADEKLFF
V gene: TRBV7-9
J gene: TRBJ1-4

CDR3 protein: CASSTTGTRRTEAFF
V gene: TRBV28
J gene: TRBJ1-1

CDR3 protein: CSVDNGLVRAYEQYF
V gene: TRBV20-1
J gene: TRBJ2-7

CDR3 protein: CASSFGDRNYGYTF
V gene: TRBV5-1
J gene: TRBJ1-2

CDR3 protein: CASSEISGKMNEQFF
V gene: TRBV10-1
J gene: TRBJ2-1

CDR3 protein: CAISAAGGGKNIQYF
V gene: TRBV10-3
J gene: TRBJ2-4

CDR3 protein: CASSPKAGGNSPLHF
V gene: TRBV18
J gene: TRBJ1-6

CDR3 protein: CASSLAAGGPWYTDTQYF
V gene: TRBV12-3/TRBV12-4
J gene: TRBJ2-3

CDR3 protein: CASSIRSSGGNEQFF
V gene: TRBV13
J gene: TRBJ2-1